This T cell receptor (beta chain) came from a study of breast tumors, draining lymph nodes, adjacent tissues. General study results and limits: Luminal-like breast cancer showed significantly greater tumor-nontumor repertoire similarity than basal-like breast cancer did. Tumor repertoires ranked between lymph nodes and nontumor tissue in diversity, with V and J gene preferences. Most tumor T cells seemingly derive from lymph node, then expand in tumor. The lymph node origin of tumor T cells was framed as consistent with a hypothesis, not demonstrated.

Samples came from axillary lymph nodes draining the breast cancer. MiXCR was run by TCRdb on the multiplex PCR reads, yielding one entry per CDR3 protein. This sample yields more than 200,000 distinct CDR3 sequences, of which about a third are seen a single time; roughly 1.5% belongs to the top ten. Worth noting for this clonotype: Its cognate antigen is unknown.

The V gene lost 5 bases and the J gene lost 8 bases, with 10 bases spanning the gap. Germline V gene sequence: CDR1 WSHSY, CDR2 SAAADI. The CDR3 is made up of 12 amino acids. This clonotype was sampled from a female donor with breast cancer. Some clones in this sample may be carry-over from other donors' samples. The sample taken for sequencing was axillary lymph node tissue. The chain couples TRBV10-2 to TRBJ1-5; D is ambiguous. The CDR3 region is CASSRAIEPQHF. For the CDR3, the DNA is TGCGCCAGCAGTAGGGCTATTGAGCCCCAGCATTTT.